The present T cell receptor (beta chain) was sequenced within a study of T-cell reconstitution after alpha-beta-depleted transplantation in children. The CDR3 runs to 16 residues. After removal of 7 bases from V and 5 bases from J, the junction contained 9 bases not matched to a gene. Germline V gene data show CDR1 as SNHLY and CDR2 as FYNNEI. This clonotype was seen a few times. Unique molecular identifiers featured in how the TCRbeta library was prepared. TCRdb reanalysed the PCR reads using MiXCR and keeps one entry per CDR3 protein. The repertoire holds some 9,000 distinct CDR3 sequences, with 17% as singletons.

The sample was PBMCs, mostly from graft donor cells, taken 60 days after TCRalphabeta/CD19-depleted stem cell transplant. The sequence was obtained from a girl under two years old who had a stem cell transplant for combined immunodeficiency, so the T cells may come from the graft donor. This chain uses TRBV2 with TRBJ2-1, with 12 bases that match TRBD2. DNA for the CDR3: TGTGCCAGCACGCCGAGAGGACTAGCGGGGAACAATGAGCAGTTCTTC. It is translated as CASTPRGLAGNNEQFF.